This TCR beta chain was retrieved from a study of T cells in Graves' hyperthyroidism and ophthalmopathy. At least ten counts were recorded for this clonotype. Amplified TCR beta CDR3 regions came from RNA transcripts. The HTBI primer set was used in a first-round RT-PCR of the TCR CDR3. TCRdb re-called the multiplex PCR reads through MiXCR, storing one row per CDR3 protein. Of about 340,000 distinct CDR3 sequences in the sample, about 21% were seen once. J lost 4 bases, V lost 5 bases, and 8 bases had no gene match. The CDR3 covers 14 residues. The germline V gene has CDR1 PRHDT and CDR2 FYEKMQ (reference sequence).

The V call is TRBV13, the J call TRBJ2-7; 7 nucleotides line up with TRBD1. Sample: blood. The source of this sequence is a woman between 45 and 65 years old with Graves' hyperthyroidism. CDR3 DNA sequence: TGTGCCAGCAGCGAGGGACAGCCTATTTACGAGCAGTACTTC. Its protein product is CASSEGQPIYEQYF.